The 8 T cell receptor beta chains below were found in one sample sequenced in a study of shared clonotypes between healthy human individuals. Data came from immunoSEQ multiplex PCR; TCRdb stores just in-frame clones and leaves some out. This table holds 1 million to 1.3 million clones, 75% to 85% found once. The sample comprised memory CD4+ T cells from PBMCs. The subset: CD45RA-negative fraction. The source of these receptors is a man younger than 30 in good health. Some clones in this sample may be carry-over from other donors' samples.

The V call is TRBV6-5, the J call TRBJ2-3, with TRBD2 matching 7 bases. CDR1 and CDR2 from the germline V gene are MNHEY and SVGAGI. Germline trimming cut 6 bases from V and 2 bases from J; bases unmatched to any gene: 8. This CDR3 has 15 amino acids. This CDR3 is CASRKARETTDTQYF. Here the CDR3 DNA reads TGTGCCAGCAGAAAAGCGCGGGAGACCACAGATACGCAGTATTTT.

The chain joins TRBV6-5 to TRBJ1-2; 11 bases fit TRBD1. The CDR3 runs to 16 residues. V shed 2 bases, J shed 8 bases, and the junction held 10 bases outside the gene matches. Germline V gene data show CDR1 as MNHEY and CDR2 as SVGAGI. CDR3 nucleotides: TGTGCCAGCAGTTACCCGGCGGACAGGGGGCGCCGAGGCTACACCTTC. This encodes CASSYPADRGRRGYTF.

This clone has a single count. This chain links TRBV19 with TRBJ2-6; D call uncertain. Trimming stripped 7 bases from V and 4 bases from J, with 11 bases between. Germline V CDR1 and CDR2: LNHDA, SQIVND (reference sequence). There are 14 residues in the CDR3. The CDR3 sequence is CASIARKGANVLTF. The CDR3 bases are TGTGCCAGTATCGCGCGCAAGGGGGCCAACGTCCTGACTTTC. The full variable domain, with the rest looked up from reference TRBV19 and TRBJ2-6, is DGGITQSPKYLFRKEGQNVTLSCEQNLNHDAMYWYRQDPGQGLRLIYYSQIVNDFQKGDIAEGYSVSREKKESFPLTVTSAQKNPTAFYLCASIARKGANVLTFGAGSRLTVL.

The V call is TRBV7-2, the J call TRBJ2-7; 14 bases map to TRBD2. Germline V lookup: CDR1 SGHTA, CDR2 FQGNSA. Trimming cost V 5 bases and J 5 bases; bases outside gene matches: 11. The CDR3 totals 17 residues. CDR3 sequence: CASSPWGLAGVLDEQYF. CDR3 coding DNA: TGTGCCAGCAGCCCCTGGGGACTAGCGGGAGTTTTGGACGAGCAGTACTTC.

This rearrangement joins TRBV21-1 to TRBJ2-3; TRBD1, the D gene given by the table, was not confirmed from the DNA. TRBV21-1 is annotated as a pseudogene. The CDR3 extends over 15 amino acids. This chain's CDR3 is CASRARDRARDTQYF. The CDR3 region has the DNA TGTGCCAGCAGGGCCCGGGACAGGGCCCGGGATACGCAGTATTTT.

V usage is TRBV4-2 and J usage is TRBJ2-2; D gene unclear. V was cut by 1 base and J by 1 base, with 10 bases left in between. CDR3 length: 16 amino acids. Germline V lookup: CDR1 LGHNA, CDR2 YNFKEQ. In DNA form, the CDR3 reads TGTGCCAGCAGCCAAGGGGAAAGAGTGAACACCGGGGAGCTGTTTTTT. Translated: CASSQGERVNTGELFF.

The chain joins TRBV5-1 to TRBJ2-3; either TRBD1 or TRBD2 may supply D (5 bases each). The CDR3 consists of 15 residues. V gave up 3 bases and J gave up 6 bases, with 17 bases separating them. The V gene's germline CDR1 is SGHRS and CDR2 YFSETQ. The CDR3 spells CASSWGTASADTQYF. The CDR3 nucleotides read TGCGCCAGCAGCTGGGGGACCGCTAGTGCCGATACGCAGTATTTT.

The rearrangement joins TRBV9 to TRBJ2-3; D possibly corresponds to TRBD2 (5 bases). The CDR3 totals 14 residues. Germline lookup yields CDR1 SGDLS and CDR2 YYNGEE. V was shortened by 3 bases and J by 0 bases, with 8 bases between the two germline ends. In nucleotides, the CDR3 is TGTGCCAGCAGCGGAGGGCGGAGCACAGATACGCAGTATTTT. Its protein product is CASSGGRSTDTQYF.